Below are 30 T cell receptor beta chains sequenced from a single sample in a study of T cell responses to AZD1222 COVID-19 vaccine. The table came from immunoSEQ multiplex PCR; TCRdb's copy has only in-frame clones and leaves some out. The sample comprises approximately 130,000 clones, 92% of which are singletons, and 1.1% rests with the top ten. This material consisted of peripheral blood, taken on day 0 of AZD1222 vaccination. These receptors all come from an adult in good health.

The V gene is TRBV2, the J gene TRBJ1-5; 8 bases align to TRBD1. Germline CDR1 and CDR2: SNHLY and FYNNEI. With V trimmed by 5 bases and J by 4 bases, 4 bases remained unmatched. This CDR3 has 14 amino acids. CDR3 nucleotide sequence: TGTGCCAGCAGTCCCCGGACAGGGAATCAGCCCCAGCATTTT. Translating it yields CASSPRTGNQPQHF.

CDR3: CASPGRGDTQYF. The DNA for the CDR3 is TGTGCCAGCCCGGGAAGGGGAGATACGCAGTATTTT. V is TRBV2 and J is TRBJ2-3; D may be TRBD1 or TRBD2 (5 bases each). There are 12 residues in the CDR3. V lost 8 bases to trimming and J lost 5 bases, with 11 bases between them. The germline CDR1 and CDR2 sequences are SNHLY and FYNNEI.

The chain employs TRBV6-5 and TRBJ2-1; D possibly uses TRBD1 or TRBD2 (5 bases each). V was trimmed by 8 bases and J by 6 bases, leaving 14 bases between them. The V gene's germline CDR1 is MNHEY and CDR2 SVGAGI. The CDR3 extends over 13 amino acids. This chain's CDR3 is CASGQEGPNEQFF. As DNA, the CDR3 is TGTGCCAGCGGACAAGAGGGGCCCAATGAGCAGTTCTTC.

The V gene is TRBV10-3, the J gene TRBJ1-5; 8 nucleotides match TRBD1. This CDR3 comprises 14 residues. Germline-derived CDR1 and CDR2 are ENHRY and SYGVKD. J was trimmed by 5 bases and V by 3 bases; bases with no gene match: 3. In nucleotides, the CDR3 is TGTGCCATCAGTGACAACAGGGGGGATCAGCCCCAGCATTTT. Encoded protein: CAISDNRGDQPQHF.

This chain joins TRBV6-1 and TRBJ1-6; a weak D match, TRBD1 (5 bases). V was clipped by 3 bases and J by 7 bases, with 7 bases between them. Germline-derived CDR1 and CDR2 are MNHNS and SASEGT. The CDR3 contains 13 residues. The CDR3 region has the DNA TGTGCCAGCAGTGACAGGGAAAATTCACCCCTCCACTTT. It yields the protein CASSDRENSPLHF.

This rearrangement joins TRBV18 to TRBJ1-2, with D unclear. V lost 2 bases and J 4 bases, leaving 17 bases between the germline ends. The CDR3 has 16 residues. Germline V gene data show CDR1 as KGHSH and CDR2 as LQKENI. CDR3 DNA sequence: TGTGCCAGCTCACCAATCGCTGGACCACATGTCTATGGCTACACCTTC. Its protein is CASSPIAGPHVYGYTF.

V usage is TRBV28 and J usage is TRBJ2-1; D perhaps matches TRBD2 (6 bases). CDR1 is MDHEN, CDR2 SYDVKM, per germline. V was shortened by 7 bases and J by 5 bases, with 18 bases between the two germline ends. This CDR3 comprises 15 residues. The CDR3 protein is CASMGLGTVHNEQFF. Here the CDR3 DNA reads TGTGCCAGCATGGGTTTGGGGACTGTACACAATGAGCAGTTCTTC.

This clone has a single count. The chain recombines TRBV27 with TRBJ2-3; D call uncertain. There are 15 residues in the CDR3. V gave up 5 bases and J gave up 2 bases, with 14 bases separating them. Germline V gene sequence: CDR1 MNHEY, CDR2 SMNVEV (reference sequence). In nucleotides, the CDR3 is TGTGCCAGCAGTCCTCCTATGGGATACACAGATACGCAGTATTTT. This encodes CASSPPMGYTDTQYF.

This sequence joins TRBV21-1 and TRBJ2-7; the D call in the table, TRBD2, was not verified against the DNA. TRBV21-1 is designated a pseudogene. CDR3 length: 15 amino acids. CDR3 sequence (DNA): TGTGCCAGCAGCGACCCTAATGGGAGCCCCTACGAGCAGTACTTC. Translated, it gives CASSDPNGSPYEQYF.

The chain employs TRBV5-1 and TRBJ1-1, with a tentative D call TRBD1 (6 bases). V dropped 7 bases and J dropped 2 bases, with 15 bases sitting between them. The CDR3 covers 14 residues. Germline lookup yields CDR1 SGHRS and CDR2 YFSETQ. The CDR3 DNA reads as TGCGCCAGCTCCCACCGACAGGTCAACACTGAAGCTTTCTTT. Its protein product is CASSHRQVNTEAFF. The entire variable domain, with the rest obtained from reference TRBV5-1 and TRBJ1-1, is as follows: KAGVTQTPRYLIKTRGQQVTLSCSPISGHRSVSWYQQTPGQGLQFLFEYFSETQRNKGNFPGRFSGRQFSNSRSEMNVSTLELGDSALYLCASSHRQVNTEAFFGQGTRLTVV.

The chain uses TRBV12-3 or TRBV12-4 and TRBJ1-2; 7 nucleotides agree with TRBD1. The CDR3 sequence is 12 residues long. With 6 bases clipped from V and 6 bases from J, the junction kept 4 bases outside the gene matches. The DNA for the CDR3 is TGTGCCAGCAGCCGGGGGACAGATGGCTACACCTTC. Its translation: CASSRGTDGYTF.

This chain uses TRBV5-8 with TRBJ1-4, with a possible D match to TRBD1 (5 bases). This CDR3 comprises 16 residues. Trimming removed 0 bases from V and 7 bases from J, with 16 bases in between. Germline CDR1 and CDR2: SGHTS and YDEGEE. CDR3 DNA: TGTGCCAGCAGCTTGGCCTTGCGGGGGTTTGGTGAAAAACTGTTTTTT. Translating gives CASSLALRGFGEKLFF.

The chain employs TRBV15 and TRBJ2-1; 10 bases map to TRBD2. V was pared by 3 bases and J by 4 bases, with 6 bases of the junction left unmatched. CDR1 is LNHNV, CDR2 YYDKDF, per germline (reference sequence). The CDR3 contains 16 residues. CDR3 DNA: TGTGCCACCAGCAGTGGACTAGCGGCCCGATACAATGAGCAGTTCTTC. Protein sequence: CATSSGLAARYNEQFF.

This clone has a handful of counts. This sequence joins TRBV3-1 (or the pseudogene TRBV3-2) and TRBJ2-2; D tentatively reads TRBD1 or TRBD2 (5 bases each). Germline V gene data show CDR1 as LGHDT and CDR2 as YNNKEL (reference sequence). Trimming took 5 bases from V and 5 from J, leaving 9 bases between them. The CDR3 extends over 13 amino acids. CDR3 nucleotide sequence: TGTGCCAGCAGCGGGGGTGGGACCGGGGAGCTGTTTTTT. This codes for CASSGGGTGELFF.

The table lists this clone with a few counts. The CDR3 nucleotides are TGTGCCAGCAGTTTGAGCGGTCGGATTGAAGCTTTCTTT. Encoded protein: CASSLSGRIEAFF. The rearrangement joins TRBV28 to TRBJ1-1, with D unresolved. Germline V lookup: CDR1 MDHEN, CDR2 SYDVKM. This CDR3 comprises 13 residues. With 3 bases removed from V and 7 bases from J, the gap between germline ends came to 12 bases.

This clone was counted a single time. This chain uses TRBV7-2 with TRBJ1-2; 8 bases line up with TRBD1. Germline assignment: CDR1 SGHTA and CDR2 FQGNSA. V trimming: 4 bases; J trimming: 4 bases; junction bases outside the gene matches: 11. This CDR3 spans 16 amino acids. Here the CDR3 reads CASSSPTQGAGYGYTF. The CDR3 nucleotides read TGTGCCAGCAGCTCCCCGACCCAGGGGGCCGGCTATGGCTACACCTTC.

This CDR3 is CASSGQTSSSYNEQFF. CDR3 DNA: TGTGCCAGCAGCGGCCAGACTAGCTCCTCCTACAATGAGCAGTTCTTC. The chain employs TRBV5-4 and TRBJ2-1, with TRBD2 matching 7 bases. The CDR3 extends over 16 amino acids. The germline CDR1 and CDR2 sequences are SGHNT and YYREEE (reference sequence). V lost 4 bases to trimming and J lost 0 bases; unmatched junction nucleotides: 7.

The V call is TRBV27, the J call TRBJ1-2; possible D gene TRBD1, 6 bases. This CDR3 is 15 amino acids long. The V and J ends lost 3 bases and 4 bases respectively, with 15 bases between them. The germline CDR1 and CDR2 sequences are MNHEY and SMNVEV (reference sequence). CDR3 residues: CASSLAKGGVYGYTF. The CDR3 DNA follows: TGTGCCAGCAGTTTGGCCAAGGGGGGCGTCTATGGCTACACCTTC.

The chain is built from TRBV11-3 and TRBJ2-1; 9 nucleotides align to TRBD1. The germline V gene has CDR1 SGHNT and CDR2 YENEEA. The CDR3 is 16 amino acids. The V and J ends lost 5 bases and 7 bases, in that order; junction bases with no gene match: 12. CDR3 nucleotide sequence: TGTGCCAGCAGCCGACAGGGACAGGGACGCGGGAATGAGCAGTTCTTC. The encoded protein is CASSRQGQGRGNEQFF.

The rearrangement uses TRBV7-2 and TRBJ2-1; 11 bases fit TRBD2. The V and J ends lost 5 bases and 0 bases, in that order; junction bases with no gene match: 6. This CDR3 has 17 amino acids. Germline V gives CDR1 SGHTA, CDR2 FQGNSA. As DNA, the CDR3 is TGTGCCAGCAGCGGGACTAGCGGACAGAGCTCCTACAATGAGCAGTTCTTC. Amino acid sequence: CASSGTSGQSSYNEQFF.

The J gene is TRBJ2-5, the V gene TRBV20-1, with D tentatively TRBD2 (6 bases). The length of the CDR3 is 10 residues. Trimming stripped 6 bases from V and 5 bases from J, with 7 bases between. The germline V gene has CDR1 DFQATT and CDR2 SNEGSKA (reference sequence). CDR3: CSAAGETQYF. CDR3 nucleotides: TGCAGTGCCGCGGGGGAGACCCAGTACTTC.

The V call is TRBV6-5, the J call TRBJ1-4; TRBD1 matches at 7 bases. The J segment lost 5 bases and the V segment lost 8 bases, leaving 8 bases of the junction unmatched. CDR1 is MNHEY, CDR2 SVGAGI, per germline. There are 14 residues in the CDR3. The CDR3 sequence: CASGRQGLNEKLFF. CDR3 coding DNA: TGTGCCAGCGGCCGACAGGGCCTAAATGAAAAACTGTTTTTT.

The gene calls are TRBV4-1 and TRBJ2-1, with 8 nucleotides matching TRBD2. CDR1 is MGHRA and CDR2 is YSYEKL in the germline V gene. The CDR3 sequence is 18 residues long. The V segment lost 0 bases and the J segment 4 bases; nucleotides outside the gene matches: 11. CDR3 sequence (DNA): TGCGCCAGCAGCCAAGAACCTCACCGGGAGGGCCCTTACAATGAGCAGTTCTTC. Its protein product is CASSQEPHREGPYNEQFF.

The rearrangement links TRBV12-3 or TRBV12-4 to TRBJ2-2; possible D gene TRBD1, 5 bases. The CDR3 is 13 amino acids. The germline V and J ends were trimmed by 6 bases and 13 bases, with 18 bases remaining between them. The CDR3 reads CASRATAPPRLFF. CDR3 nucleotides: TGTGCCAGCAGAGCGACAGCACCCCCCCGGCTGTTTTTT.

The chain carries TRBV5-8 and TRBJ2-5, with TRBD2 matching 9 bases. This CDR3 has 16 residues. Trimming took 6 bases from V and 0 from J; bases not matched to a gene: 9. Germline CDR1 and CDR2: SGHTS and YDEGEE. Here the CDR3 reads CASTRRAGGYQETQYF. DNA for the CDR3: TGTGCCAGCACCCGGCGGGCGGGAGGGTACCAAGAGACCCAGTACTTC.

V gene TRBV9 combines with J gene TRBJ2-2; D is possibly TRBD2 (5 bases). Germline V lookup: CDR1 SGDLS, CDR2 YYNGEE. Trimming stripped 4 bases from V and 7 bases from J, with 17 bases between. The CDR3 is made up of 15 amino acids. Here the CDR3 reads CASSPRGERDGELFF. For the CDR3, the DNA is TGTGCCAGCAGCCCCCGGGGAGAACGGGACGGGGAGCTGTTTTTT.

CDR3 sequence reads: CASSISWNQPQHF. DNA for the CDR3: TGTGCCAGTAGTATATCTTGGAATCAGCCCCAGCATTTT. This chain joins TRBV19 and TRBJ1-5; D gene unclear. This CDR3 has 13 amino acids. Germline CDR1 is LNHDA and CDR2 is SQIVND (reference sequence). Between the trimmed V and J ends, which lost 2 bases and 4 bases, there was a span of 6 bases.

This chain joins TRBV27 and TRBJ1-2, with D possibly being TRBD1 (5 bases). Germline V gene sequence: CDR1 MNHEY, CDR2 SMNVEV (reference sequence). CDR3 length equals 16 residues. Between the trimmed V and J ends, which lost 8 bases and 2 bases, there was a span of 21 bases. The CDR3 here is CASWRAGRGGNYGYTF. The DNA of the CDR3 is TGTGCCAGCTGGCGTGCTGGGAGGGGAGGGAACTATGGCTACACCTTC.

The rearrangement links TRBV7-9 to TRBJ1-3; D is unresolved. The germline V gene encodes CDR1 SEHNR and CDR2 FQNEAQ (reference sequence). The CDR3 loop spans 13 amino acids. Between the trimmed V and J ends, which lost 3 bases and 4 bases, there was a span of 7 bases. DNA of the CDR3: TGTGCCAGCAGCTTTGCACAGGGAAACACCATATATTTT. The encoded protein is CASSFAQGNTIYF.

The genes are TRBV10-3 and TRBJ1-1; a possible D gene is TRBD1 (5 bases). This CDR3 has 15 amino acids. Germline V gene sequence: CDR1 ENHRY, CDR2 SYGVKD. Trimming shortened V by 0 bases and J by 1 base, and 9 bases separated the two germline ends. DNA of the CDR3: TGTGCCATCAGTGAGTCGGGGGGACCGAACACTGAAGCTTTCTTT. Encoded protein: CAISESGGPNTEAFF.